This entry lists 23 T cell receptor beta chains sequenced from one sample in a study of cytomegalovirus exposure and HLA in healthy donors. Generated by immunoSEQ multiplex PCR, the TCRdb table keeps only in-frame clones and is missing some. The data contain some 190,000 clones, approximately 85% of them singletons. The sample was PBMCs. The receptor set was obtained from a woman aged 18-29 years in good health and CMV-seronegative.

This clone was recorded a few times. The chain combines TRBV29-1 with TRBJ1-2; 7 bases match TRBD1. This CDR3 comprises 13 residues. Germline V CDR1 and CDR2: SQVTM, ANQGSEA. V lost 7 bases, J lost 4 bases, and 9 bases stayed unmatched. The CDR3 nucleotides are TGCAGCGCCGTACACAGGGGTTTCTATGGCTACACCTTC. This codes for CSAVHRGFYGYTF.

The table lists this clone with a few counts. J is TRBJ2-1 and V is TRBV7-9, with TRBD2 as a possible D gene (5 bases). V shed 6 bases and J shed 0 bases, with 18 bases lying between them. The CDR3 consists of 17 residues. Germline values: CDR1 SEHNR, CDR2 FQNEAQ (reference sequence). The CDR3 reads CASSSQTTRSSYNEQFF. The CDR3 DNA follows: TGTGCCAGCAGTTCCCAGACTACCCGGAGCTCCTACAATGAGCAGTTCTTC.

The chain links TRBV5-1 to TRBJ2-5; perhaps TRBD1 as D (5 bases). The CDR3 loop spans 13 amino acids. Between the trimmed V and J ends, which lost 9 bases and 6 bases, there was a span of 18 bases. Per germline, CDR1 SGHRS and CDR2 YFSETQ. The CDR3 here is CATKETGLKTQYF. In DNA, the CDR3 is TGCGCCACCAAAGAAACAGGATTAAAGACCCAGTACTTC.

The rearrangement uses TRBV18 and TRBJ1-1; 7 bases are shared with TRBD1. This CDR3 comprises 14 residues. CDR1 and CDR2 (germline): KGHSH, LQKENI. V shed 6 bases, J shed 1 base, and the junction held 5 bases outside the gene matches. The CDR3 reads CASSLGQRNTEAFF. CDR3 nucleotide sequence: TGTGCCAGCTCGCTGGGACAGAGGAACACTGAAGCTTTCTTT.

This sequence joins TRBV2 and TRBJ1-6; maybe TRBD1 (5 bases). The CDR3 runs 16 residues. Germline V gives CDR1 SNHLY, CDR2 FYNNEI. V dropped 4 bases and J dropped 7 bases, with 17 bases sitting between them. The CDR3, as DNA: TGTGCCAGCAGTGTAGGACACCTTCAAGACAATTCACCCCTCCACTTT. Its translation is CASSVGHLQDNSPLHF.

The chain joins TRBV6-6 to TRBJ2-5; 9 positions match TRBD2. Trimming took 4 bases from V and 1 from J; bases not matched to a gene: 1. CDR3 length equals 14 residues. Per germline, CDR1 MNHNY and CDR2 SVGAGI (reference sequence). This CDR3 reads CASSSTSGQETQYF. The CDR3 nucleotides are TGTGCCAGCAGTTCGACTAGCGGCCAAGAGACCCAGTACTTC.

CDR3 DNA: TGTGCCAGCGGGGCGCGGAGACCAATTTTAAGCTCCTACGAGCAGTACTTC. Translating it yields CASGARRPILSSYEQYF. This chain connects TRBV7-8 to TRBJ2-7, with D perhaps TRBD1 (5 bases). The germline gives CDR1 SGHVS, CDR2 FQNEAQ. The CDR3 has 17 amino acids. Trimming left V 8 bases short and J 0 bases short, with 23 bases between. Filled out from reference TRBV7-8 and TRBJ2-7, the complete variable domain reads GAGVSQSPRYKVAKRGQDVALRCDPISGHVSLFWYQQALGQGPEFLTYFQNEAQLDKSGLPSDRFFAERPEGSVSTLKIQRTQQEDSAVYLCASGARRPILSSYEQYFGPGTRLTVT.

This chain joins TRBV10-1 and TRBJ2-5; D may be TRBD2 (6 bases). The CDR3 covers 14 residues. Trimming removed 4 bases from V and 4 bases from J, with 13 bases in between. Germline V lookup: CDR1 WNHNN, CDR2 SYGVQD (reference sequence). The CDR3 DNA reads TGCGCCAGCAGTGGCGGAGGGGCGGGAGAGACCCAGTACTTC. Its translation: CASSGGGAGETQYF.

The J gene is TRBJ2-3, the V gene TRBV6-1; D may be TRBD1 (6 bases). Germline-derived CDR1 and CDR2 are MNHNS and SASEGT. The CDR3 consists of 14 residues. V lost 8 bases to trimming and J lost 6 bases, with 18 bases between them. CDR3 amino acids: CASLKGHPVDTQYF. The CDR3 DNA reads TGTGCCAGCCTAAAGGGACACCCGGTGGATACGCAGTATTTT.

The chain uses TRBV5-1 and TRBJ2-1; 8 positions agree with TRBD1. Germline lookup yields CDR1 SGHRS and CDR2 YFSETQ. This CDR3 is 15 amino acids long. V gave up 5 bases and J gave up 6 bases; unmatched junction bases: 10. DNA of the CDR3: TGCGCCAGCAGACTACCGGGACAGGAGACCAATGAGCAGTTCTTC. This codes for CASRLPGQETNEQFF.

This chain uses TRBV7-9 with TRBJ2-1, with TRBD2 matching over 10 bases. In germline, CDR1 is SEHNR, CDR2 FQNEAQ (reference sequence). Losses at the gene ends were 5 bases for V and 3 bases for J; bases not matched to a gene: 4. This CDR3 is 15 amino acids long. The DNA for the CDR3 is TGTGCCAGCAGCACAGGACTAGCGGTCTACAATGAGCAGTTCTTC. Protein product: CASSTGLAVYNEQFF. The full variable domain, in which reference TRBV7-9 and TRBJ2-1 provide the parts outside the CDR3, is DTGVSQNPRHKITKRGQNVTFRCDPISEHNRLYWYRQTLGQGPEFLTYFQNEAQLEKSRLLSDRFSAERPKGSFSTLEIQRTEQGDSAMYLCASSTGLAVYNEQFFGPGTRLTVL.

The V gene is TRBV5-8, the J gene TRBJ2-6, with D possibly TRBD2 on 6 matching bases. The CDR3 is 14 amino acids. From germline, CDR1 is SGHTS and CDR2 YDEGEE. Trimming took off 3 bases at V and 4 bases at J, with 8 bases between the two ends. CDR3 sequence reads: CASSWEVGANVLTF. The DNA of the CDR3 is TGTGCCAGCAGCTGGGAGGTAGGGGCCAACGTCCTGACTTTC.

The V gene is TRBV7-6, the J gene TRBJ2-7; 7 nucleotides line up with TRBD2. V lost 4 bases to trimming and J lost 2 bases; unmatched junction nucleotides: 11. Looked up from germline, CDR1 is SGHVS and CDR2 is FNYEAQ. The CDR3 has 16 amino acids. CDR3 protein: CASSSGGTITPYEQYF. The CDR3 DNA reads as TGTGCCAGCAGCTCCGGTGGGACTATAACTCCCTACGAGCAGTACTTC. The whole variable domain, remainder taken from reference TRBV7-6 and TRBJ2-7, is GAGVSQSPRYKVTKRGQDVALRCDPISGHVSLYWYRQALGQGPEFLTYFNYEAQQDKSGLPNDRFSAERPEGSISTLTIQRTEQRDSAMYRCASSSGGTITPYEQYFGPGTRLTVT.

The V and J genes are TRBV6-5 and TRBJ2-3; D is unclear. This CDR3 is built from 15 residues. V dropped 6 bases and J dropped 0 bases, with 13 bases sitting between them. Per germline, CDR1 MNHEY and CDR2 SVGAGI. The CDR3 coding sequence is TGTGCCAGCAGCCGCCGAGGAAGAAGCACAGATACGCAGTATTTT. Its protein product is CASSRRGRSTDTQYF.

The chain couples TRBV7-8 to TRBJ2-1; 8 bases are a match to TRBD2. The CDR3 spans 16 residues. The V and J ends lost 1 base and 5 bases, in that order; junction bases with no gene match: 7. The germline gives CDR1 SGHVS, CDR2 FQNEAQ. The CDR3 DNA is TGTGCCAGCAGCTTAGTAAGCGGGGGCCTCCACAATGAGCAGTTCTTC. This translates into CASSLVSGGLHNEQFF.

CDR3 bases: TGTGCCAGCTGCGTCGGGGGGGTAGCCAAAAACATTCAGTACTTC. It yields the protein CASCVGGVAKNIQYF. The chain employs TRBV2 and TRBJ2-4; TRBD2 matches 8 bases. Trimming at V came to 8 bases and at J to 0 bases, leaving 6 bases not matched to a gene. CDR1 and CDR2 (germline): SNHLY, FYNNEI. This CDR3 is 15 amino acids long.

This clone was recorded once. The chain combines TRBV4-1 with TRBJ2-1, with TRBD2 as a possible D gene (6 bases). The CDR3 length is 16 residues. Germline CDR1 reads MGHRA; CDR2 reads YSYEKL. Trimming took 0 bases from V and 9 from J, leaving 18 bases between them. The chain's CDR3 is CASSQEEGLVEAEQFF. In DNA form, the CDR3 reads TGCGCCAGCAGCCAAGAGGAGGGCCTGGTGGAGGCTGAGCAGTTCTTC.

This chain joins TRBV7-3 and TRBJ2-2, with 8 positions matching TRBD2. From germline, CDR1 is SGHTA and CDR2 FQGTGA. The CDR3 length is 18 residues. J was trimmed by 3 bases and V by 5 bases; bases with no gene match: 14. The CDR3 region is CASSQQIIAGRDTGELFF. The DNA for the CDR3 is TGTGCCAGCAGCCAGCAGATTATAGCGGGAAGGGACACCGGGGAGCTGTTTTTT.

The CDR3 protein is CASSESIPGTGEKLFF. The DNA of the CDR3 is TGCGCCAGCAGTGAGTCGATCCCCGGGACTGGTGAAAAACTGTTTTTT. The chain couples TRBV10-1 to TRBJ1-4; D might be TRBD1 (5 bases). CDR1 is WNHNN and CDR2 is SYGVQD in the germline V gene (reference sequence). V lost 0 bases and J 7 bases, leaving 15 bases between the germline ends. The CDR3 has 16 residues.

V usage is TRBV15 and J usage is TRBJ2-5; 10 bases align to TRBD2. The CDR3 covers 16 residues. Germline V gene sequence: CDR1 LNHNV, CDR2 YYDKDF (reference sequence). Losses at the gene ends were 0 bases for V and 9 bases for J; bases not matched to a gene: 10. The CDR3 sequence is CATSRDRTSGRGAQYF. CDR3 DNA sequence: TGTGCCACCAGCAGAGATAGGACTAGCGGACGAGGAGCCCAGTACTTC. Full variable domain (missing parts from reference TRBV15 and TRBJ2-5): DAMVIQNPRYQVTQFGKPVTLSCSQTLNHNVMYWYQQKSSQAPKLLFHYYDKDFNNEADTPDNFQSRRPNTSFCFLDIRSPGLGDTAMYLCATSRDRTSGRGAQYFGPGTRLLVL.

The genes are TRBV5-1 and TRBJ2-5, with TRBD2 as a possible D gene (5 bases). The germline V gene has CDR1 SGHRS and CDR2 YFSETQ. Trimming removed 3 bases at V and 2 bases at J, with 11 bases between. The CDR3 consists of 14 residues. The CDR3 sequence: CASSSSGLQETQYF. CDR3 bases: TGCGCCAGCAGCTCCTCGGGATTACAAGAGACCCAGTACTTC.

The CDR3 sequence: CASSLNIQGLGSKNIQYF. The CDR3 nucleotides are TGTGCCAGCAGCTTAAACATACAGGGTCTCGGGTCCAAAAACATTCAGTACTTC. This chain uses TRBV7-6 with TRBJ2-4, with TRBD1 as a possible D gene (6 bases). The V end was cut by 2 bases, the J end by 2 bases, with 19 bases between. CDR1 is SGHVS and CDR2 is FNYEAQ in the germline V gene. The CDR3 extends over 18 amino acids.

In its sample, this clone was seen once. The rearrangement links TRBV19 to TRBJ2-7; weak D call: TRBD2 (6 bases). The germline V gene has CDR1 LNHDA and CDR2 SQIVND (reference sequence). The CDR3 sequence is 12 residues long. The V end lost 10 bases, the J end lost 4 bases, and 14 bases lay between the germline ends. The DNA for the CDR3 is TGTGCCACCTCAGGGCGGGAATACGAGCAGTACTTC. Residues: CATSGREYEQYF. Combining the CDR3 with reference TRBV19 and TRBJ2-7 gives the whole variable domain DGGITQSPKYLFRKEGQNVTLSCEQNLNHDAMYWYRQDPGQGLRLIYYSQIVNDFQKGDIAEGYSVSREKKESFPLTVTSAQKNPTAFYLCATSGREYEQYFGPGTRLTVT.